This record covers a single T cell receptor (beta chain). Its cognate antigen has yet to be identified. Per-nucleotide qualities are absent, and no much larger clonotype sits a single base away. The sample is drawn from a study of blood T cell repertoires in COVID-19 (dated by TCRdb to about 2020). With regard to the full study: Samples covering the acute and convalescent phases of COVID-19 were provided by collaborators in the United States, Italy and Spain. Deeply sampled blood TCRbeta repertoires from subjects exposed to, actively infected with, or recovered from COVID-19 were included in the dataset. The repertoires were released in a freely available public database intended as a resource for research on the immune response to SARS-CoV-2. Where HLA class I and class II types were available, the types were taken from metadata supplied by the sample provider, not from assay-based typing. Sample metadata almost always included a de-identified subject ID, COVID-19 status, age in years and sex. Samples came from the ongoing ImmuneRACE study (first 160 participants) plus 1,254 subjects from 6 global collaborators. The prospective study material was composed of cDNA or gDNA derived from T cells, B-cell-depleted T cells, or PBMCs.

The immunoSEQ Assay, a bias-controlled multiplex PCR, was used to amplify TCRbeta CDR3 regions from genomic DNA. As for the original processing: The number of nucleated cells in each sample was estimated from the amplification of reference gene primers within the assay. To quantify the absolute abundance of each unique TCRbeta CDR3 rearrangement, sequence reads were collapsed and filtered. For each sample, productive Simpson clonality was calculated as the square root of Simpson's diversity index over productive rearrangements. What TCRdb holds here is the immuneACCESS table cut down to in-frame rearrangements. Part of the clones is not present; checked against another copy, under half of the missing clones reflect an unresolved V gene, and the others are unexplained. The V and J calls and clone size are taken from that table; D and trimming were inferred from the DNA. Present in this sample are over 85,000 clones, 65% to 90% of which were seen just once. Of the sample, under 8% is held by the ten largest clones.

Taken from cysteine to phenylalanine, the CDR3 has 16 residues. Kept here is only the CDR3 DNA, which spans 48 bases and is read in frame from base 1. Looking up the germline V gene yields CDR1 LGHNA and CDR2 YNFKEQ. V has 0 bases trimmed and J has 6 bases trimmed; junction bases matching no gene number 7. Points the paper makes about the study in general: Clinical and demographic metadata were provided uncurated, with the amount varying by source and participant.

Whole blood was collected in K2EDTA tubes by collaborating institutions according to the institutions' own protocols. For TCRbeta analysis, collaborator samples were shipped as frozen whole blood, as isolated PBMCs, or as DNA extracted from either sample type. The receptor was derived from a man in his sixties with acute or convalescent COVID-19. The source material was peripheral blood. The chain was built from TRBV4-2 and TRBJ2-7; 11 central nucleotides agree with TRBD2. The nucleotide sequence reads TGTGCCAGCAGCCAAGATCTACTAGCGGGAGCTCGCGAGCAGTACTTC. Translated, this is CASSQDLLAGAREQYF.